The rows below give T cell receptor beta chains drawn from one sample of a study of OX40 agonist ivuxolimab in advanced cancers. Assay: immunoSEQ multiplex PCR; the TCRdb copy retains only in-frame clones and omits some. The sample holds some 86,000 clones, less than 95% seen once. The sequences come from CD4+ or CD8+ T cells sorted from blood, collected in a trial of the OX40 agonist ivuxolimab. These receptors were obtained from an adult with an advanced solid tumor such as melanoma, head and neck, liver or kidney cancer. Both conserved end residues are trimmed from each CDR3.

J: TRBJ2-7
V: TRBV27
CDR3: ASSLKLAGDYEQY

J: TRBJ2-2
V: TRBV7-8
CDR3: ASSWQGQNTGELF

J: TRBJ2-7
V: TRBV9
CDR3: ASSVSTGTKQIHEQY

J: TRBJ1-1
V: TRBV29-1
CDR3: SAGDGNTEAF

J: TRBJ2-7
V: TRBV11-2
CDR3: ASSGRDYPYEQY

J: TRBJ2-7
V: TRBV19
CDR3: ASSIVLVGGLAGDYEQY

J: TRBJ2-7
V: TRBV28
CDR3: ASTTRWLAENYEQY

J: TRBJ2-7
V: TRBV5-5
CDR3: ASSLFSGRGYEQY

J: TRBJ2-1
V: TRBV5-8
CDR3: ASSGLPGTKISEQF

J: TRBJ2-1
V: TRBV7-8
CDR3: ASSSVGERVF

J: TRBJ2-7
V: TRBV7-9
CDR3: ASSYPGYEQY

J: TRBJ2-5
V: TRBV15
CDR3: ATRGKAPQETQY

J: TRBJ1-3
V: TRBV7-8
CDR3: ASSIKETGQGNTIY

J: TRBJ2-1
V: TRBV6-1
CDR3: ASSEVGSSYNEQF

J: TRBJ1-1
V: TRBV7-2
CDR3: ASSPGQFTEAF

J: TRBJ1-3
V: TRBV7-2
CDR3: ASSLNSDETIY

J: TRBJ2-7
V: TRBV4-2
CDR3: ASSLGTGRYEQY

J: TRBJ2-7
V: TRBV9
CDR3: ASSEGVGQVSEEQY

J: TRBJ2-2
V: TRBV5-5
CDR3: ASSGDRGNTGELF

J: TRBJ2-3
V: TRBV15
CDR3: ATSRDGGSWGTDTQY

J: TRBJ2-1
V: TRBV7-6
CDR3: ASSRSQSNNEQF

J: TRBJ1-1
V: TRBV28
CDR3: ASSFRGNTEAF

J: TRBJ2-2
V: TRBV7-9
CDR3: ASSRSQDGLTGELF

J: TRBJ1-1
V: TRBV15
CDR3: ATTQGARDTEAF

J: TRBJ2-7
V: TRBV4-3
CDR3: ASSQDSGYYEQY

J: TRBJ1-2
V: TRBV6-1
CDR3: ASSTGDEGGYGYT

J: TRBJ1-2
V: TRBV4-3
CDR3: ASSQEAGDWDGYT

J: TRBJ2-3
V: TRBV7-9
CDR3: ASSLRDVPWPGRDTQY

J: TRBJ2-7
V: TRBV7-2
CDR3: ASSLGRRGYEQY

J: TRBJ2-5
V: TRBV7-3
CDR3: ASSLGPKETQY

J: TRBJ1-2
V: TRBV5-4
CDR3: ASSLGPGPNYGYT

J: TRBJ2-1
V: TRBV10-2
CDR3: ASSEAGPPHLDNEQF

J: TRBJ1-1
V: TRBV19
CDR3: ASGDTEAF

J: TRBJ2-7
V: TRBV4-2
CDR3: ASSQGNSPNYEQY

J: TRBJ2-1
V: TRBV6-5
CDR3: ASSYGRAYEQF

J: TRBJ1-1
V: TRBV30
CDR3: AWSGMGYNTEAF

J: TRBJ2-7
V: TRBV25-1
CDR3: ASSDWTNPSEY

J: TRBJ2-3
V: TRBV7-2
CDR3: ASSPSNLLRGTDTQY

J: TRBJ2-4
V: TRBV4-3
CDR3: ASSQEPDQNIQY

J: TRBJ1-1
V: TRBV28
CDR3: ASSFVGARDEAF

J: TRBJ2-7
V: TRBV19
CDR3: ASSIAGGLGEQY

J: TRBJ1-1
V: TRBV28
CDR3: ASSYRGTGTEAF

J: TRBJ1-1
V: TRBV11-2
CDR3: ASSAHRGLNTEAF